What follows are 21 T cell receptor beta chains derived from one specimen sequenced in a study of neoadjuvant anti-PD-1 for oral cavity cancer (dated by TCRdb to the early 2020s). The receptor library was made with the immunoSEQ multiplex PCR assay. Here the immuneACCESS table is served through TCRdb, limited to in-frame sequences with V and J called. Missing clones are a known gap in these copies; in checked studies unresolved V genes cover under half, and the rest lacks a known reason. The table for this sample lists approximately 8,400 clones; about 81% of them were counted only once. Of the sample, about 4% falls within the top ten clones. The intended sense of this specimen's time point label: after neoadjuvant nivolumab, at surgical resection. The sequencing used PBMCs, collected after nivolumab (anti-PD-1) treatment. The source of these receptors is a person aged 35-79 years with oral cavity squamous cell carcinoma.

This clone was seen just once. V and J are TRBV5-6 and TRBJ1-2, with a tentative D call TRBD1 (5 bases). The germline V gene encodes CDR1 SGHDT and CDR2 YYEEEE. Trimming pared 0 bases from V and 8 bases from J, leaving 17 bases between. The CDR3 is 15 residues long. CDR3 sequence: CASSLAGRTSRGYTF. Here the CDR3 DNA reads TGTGCCAGCAGCTTGGCCGGCAGGACAAGTAGAGGCTACACCTTC. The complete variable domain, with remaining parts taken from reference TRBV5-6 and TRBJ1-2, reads DAGVTQSPTHLIKTRGQQVTLRCSPKSGHDTVSWYQQALGQGPQFIFQYYEEEERQRGNFPDRFSGHQFPNYSSELNVNALLLGDSALYLCASSLAGRTSRGYTFGSGTRLTVV.

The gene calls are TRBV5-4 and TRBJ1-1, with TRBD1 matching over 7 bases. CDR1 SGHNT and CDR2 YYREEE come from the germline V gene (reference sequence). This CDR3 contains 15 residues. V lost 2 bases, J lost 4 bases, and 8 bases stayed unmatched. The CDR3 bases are TGTGCCAGCAGCTTAAGGGGGCCGGGGGGCACTGAAGCTTTCTTT. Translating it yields CASSLRGPGGTEAFF.

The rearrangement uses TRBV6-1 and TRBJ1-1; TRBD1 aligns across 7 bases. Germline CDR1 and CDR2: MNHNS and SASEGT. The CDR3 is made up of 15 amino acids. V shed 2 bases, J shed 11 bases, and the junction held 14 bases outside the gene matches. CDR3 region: CASSERSGGSLRAFF. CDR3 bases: TGTGCCAGCAGTGAACGGTCAGGGGGGTCTCTTCGGGCTTTCTTT.

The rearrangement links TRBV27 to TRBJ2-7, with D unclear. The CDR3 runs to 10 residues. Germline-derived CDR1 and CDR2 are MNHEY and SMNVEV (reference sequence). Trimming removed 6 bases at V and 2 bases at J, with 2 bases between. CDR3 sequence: CASRTYEQYF. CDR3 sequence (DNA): TGTGCCAGCAGGACCTACGAGCAGTACTTC.

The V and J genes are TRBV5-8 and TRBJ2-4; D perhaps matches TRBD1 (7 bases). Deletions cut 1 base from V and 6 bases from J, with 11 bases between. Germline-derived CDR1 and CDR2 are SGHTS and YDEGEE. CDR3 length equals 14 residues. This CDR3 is CASSLRGTVNIQYF. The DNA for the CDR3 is TGTGCCAGCAGCTTGCGGGGGACAGTAAACATTCAGTACTTC.

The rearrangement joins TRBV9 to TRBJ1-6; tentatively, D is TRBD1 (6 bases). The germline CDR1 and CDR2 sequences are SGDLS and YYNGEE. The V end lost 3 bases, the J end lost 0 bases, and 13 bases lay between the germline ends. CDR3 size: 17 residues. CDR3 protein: CASSAPQGRSYNSPLHF. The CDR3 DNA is TGTGCCAGCAGCGCCCCACAGGGCCGCTCCTATAATTCACCCCTCCACTTT.

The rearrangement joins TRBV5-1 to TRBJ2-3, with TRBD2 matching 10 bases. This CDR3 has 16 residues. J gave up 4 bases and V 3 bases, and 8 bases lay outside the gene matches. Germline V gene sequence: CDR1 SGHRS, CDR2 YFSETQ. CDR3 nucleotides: TGCGCCAGCAGCTCTTCTAGCGGGAGAGCACCAGATACGCAGTATTTT. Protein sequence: CASSSSSGRAPDTQYF. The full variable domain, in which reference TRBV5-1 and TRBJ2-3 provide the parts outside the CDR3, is KAGVTQTPRYLIKTRGQQVTLSCSPISGHRSVSWYQQTPGQGLQFLFEYFSETQRNKGNFPGRFSGRQFSNSRSEMNVSTLELGDSALYLCASSSSSGRAPDTQYFGPGTRLTVL.

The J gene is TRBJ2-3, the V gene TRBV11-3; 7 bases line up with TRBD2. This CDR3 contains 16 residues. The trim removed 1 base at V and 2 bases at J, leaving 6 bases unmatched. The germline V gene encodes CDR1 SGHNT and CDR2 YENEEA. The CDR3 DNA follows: TGTGCCAGCAGCTTAGGACGACTAGCACTCACAGATACGCAGTATTTT. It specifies CASSLGRLALTDTQYF.

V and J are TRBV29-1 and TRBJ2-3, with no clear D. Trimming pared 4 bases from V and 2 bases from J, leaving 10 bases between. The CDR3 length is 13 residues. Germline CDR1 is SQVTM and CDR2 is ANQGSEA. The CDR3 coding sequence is TGCAGCGTTGTCGCGGTCAACACAGATACGCAGTATTTT. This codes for CSVVAVNTDTQYF.

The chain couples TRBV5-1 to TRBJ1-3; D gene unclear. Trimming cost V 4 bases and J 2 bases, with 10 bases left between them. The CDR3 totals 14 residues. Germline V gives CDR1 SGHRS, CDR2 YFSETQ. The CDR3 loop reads CASSPREAGNTIYF. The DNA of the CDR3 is TGCGCCAGCAGCCCCCGGGAGGCTGGAAACACCATATATTTT.

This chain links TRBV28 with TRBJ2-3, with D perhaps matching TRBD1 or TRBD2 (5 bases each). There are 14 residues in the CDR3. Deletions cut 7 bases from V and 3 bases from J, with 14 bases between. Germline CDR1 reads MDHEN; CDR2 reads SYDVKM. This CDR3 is CASIWGRKTDTQYF. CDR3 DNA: TGTGCCAGCATATGGGGACGGAAAACAGATACGCAGTATTTT.

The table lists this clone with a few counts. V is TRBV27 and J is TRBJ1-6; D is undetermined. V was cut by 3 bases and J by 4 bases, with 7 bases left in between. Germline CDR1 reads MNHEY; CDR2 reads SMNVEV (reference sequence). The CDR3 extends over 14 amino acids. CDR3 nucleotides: TGTGCCAGCAGTTTCCAGCCTTATAATTCACCCCTCCACTTT. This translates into CASSFQPYNSPLHF.

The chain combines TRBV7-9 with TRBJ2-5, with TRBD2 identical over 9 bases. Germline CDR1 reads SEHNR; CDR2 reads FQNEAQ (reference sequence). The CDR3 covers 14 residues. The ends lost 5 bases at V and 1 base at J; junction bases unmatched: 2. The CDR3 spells CASSLSGSQETQYF. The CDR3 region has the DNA TGTGCCAGCAGCCTTAGCGGGAGCCAAGAGACCCAGTACTTC.

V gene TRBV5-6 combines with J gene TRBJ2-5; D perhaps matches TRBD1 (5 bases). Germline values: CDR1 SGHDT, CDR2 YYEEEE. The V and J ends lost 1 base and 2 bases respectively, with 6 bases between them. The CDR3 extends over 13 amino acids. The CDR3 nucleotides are TGTGCCAGCAGCTTGTACAGGCAAGAGACCCAGTACTTC. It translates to CASSLYRQETQYF.

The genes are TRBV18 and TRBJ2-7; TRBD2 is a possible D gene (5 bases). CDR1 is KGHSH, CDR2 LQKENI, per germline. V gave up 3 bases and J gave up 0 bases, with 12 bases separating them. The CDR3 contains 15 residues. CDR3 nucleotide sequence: TGTGCCAGCTCACCCCGCGAGCGGAGCTCCTACGAGCAGTACTTC. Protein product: CASSPRERSSYEQYF. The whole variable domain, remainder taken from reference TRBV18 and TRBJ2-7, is NAGVMQNPRHLVRRRGQEARLRCSPMKGHSHVYWYRQLPEEGLKFMVYLQKENIIDESGMPKERFSAEFPKEGPSILRIQQVVRGDSAAYFCASSPRERSSYEQYFGPGTRLTVT.

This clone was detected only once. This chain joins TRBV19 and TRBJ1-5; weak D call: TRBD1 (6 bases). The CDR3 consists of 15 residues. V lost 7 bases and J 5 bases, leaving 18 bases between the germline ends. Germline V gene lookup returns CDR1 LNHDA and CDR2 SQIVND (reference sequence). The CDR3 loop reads CASKTEGHRYQPQHF. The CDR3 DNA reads TGTGCCAGTAAAACTGAGGGACACAGATATCAGCCCCAGCATTTT.

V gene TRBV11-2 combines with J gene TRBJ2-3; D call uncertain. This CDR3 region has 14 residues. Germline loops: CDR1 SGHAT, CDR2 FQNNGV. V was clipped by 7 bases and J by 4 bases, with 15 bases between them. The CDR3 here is CASTPSRWADTQYF. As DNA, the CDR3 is TGTGCCAGCACCCCCTCGCGGTGGGCAGATACGCAGTATTTT.

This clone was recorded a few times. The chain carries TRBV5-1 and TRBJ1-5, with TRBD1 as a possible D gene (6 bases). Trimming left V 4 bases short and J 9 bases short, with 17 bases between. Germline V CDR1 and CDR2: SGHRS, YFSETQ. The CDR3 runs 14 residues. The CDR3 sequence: CASSPHGGSGPQHF. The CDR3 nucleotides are TGCGCCAGCAGCCCCCACGGGGGCTCGGGGCCCCAGCATTTT.

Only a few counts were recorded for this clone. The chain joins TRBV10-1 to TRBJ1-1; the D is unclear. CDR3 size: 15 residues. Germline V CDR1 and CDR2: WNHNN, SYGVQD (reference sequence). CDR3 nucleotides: TGCGCGAGGGCAGCGGGCCTTGAGATGAACACTGAAGCTTTCTTT. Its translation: CARAAGLEMNTEAFF.

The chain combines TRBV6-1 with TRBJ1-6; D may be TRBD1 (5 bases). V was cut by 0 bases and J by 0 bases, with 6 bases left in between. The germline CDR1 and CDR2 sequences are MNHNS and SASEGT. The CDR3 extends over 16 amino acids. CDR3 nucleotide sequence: TGTGCCAGCAGTGAAGCAAGGGGCTCCTATAATTCACCCCTCCACTTT. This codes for CASSEARGSYNSPLHF.

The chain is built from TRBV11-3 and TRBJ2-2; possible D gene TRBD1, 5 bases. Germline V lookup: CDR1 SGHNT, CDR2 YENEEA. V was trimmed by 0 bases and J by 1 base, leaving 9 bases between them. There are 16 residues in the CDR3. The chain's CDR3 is CASSLEAGWNTGELFF. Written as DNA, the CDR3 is TGTGCCAGCAGCTTAGAGGCAGGGTGGAACACCGGGGAGCTGTTTTTT.